This is a list of T cell receptor beta chains from one sample in a study of blood T cell repertoires in COVID-19. Some clones are missing from TCRdb's copy, which holds only in-frame ones; the method was immunoSEQ multiplex PCR. The sample yields roughly 210,000 clones, 88% seen once. The sequenced material came from peripheral blood. These receptors all stem from a man between 70 and 80 years old with acute or convalescent COVID-19. Each CDR3 is given with its conserved first and last residue. Each record gives: CDR3 length, V gene, J gene, D gene, clone size, CDR3 DNA, CDR3 protein. The D gene is left open where the match is weak. Size is stated for part of the rows, as once, few or many counts, or as a class when the clone is expanded.

cdr3_length: 13
v_call: TRBV6-2/TRBV6-3
j_call: TRBJ1-1
d_call: .
clone_size: .
cdr3_nt: TGTGCCAGCAGTAGAGGGGGAACCACTGAAGCTTTCTTT
cdr3_aa: CASSRGGTTEAFF

cdr3_length: 13
v_call: TRBV29-1
j_call: TRBJ2-7
d_call: TRBD2
clone_size: .
cdr3_nt: TGCAGCGTTGAAGAAGGAGGGAGGGGAAGGCAGTACTTC
cdr3_aa: CSVEEGGRGRQYF

cdr3_length: 16
v_call: TRBV18
j_call: TRBJ2-7
d_call: TRBD2
clone_size: .
cdr3_nt: TGTGCCAGCTCACTGGGTCCTAGCGGGGGCTCCTACGAGCAGTACTTC
cdr3_aa: CASSLGPSGGSYEQYF

cdr3_length: 10
v_call: TRBV29-1
j_call: TRBJ1-4
d_call: .
clone_size: .
cdr3_nt: TGCAGCGCAGGGGATGAAAAACTGTTTTTT
cdr3_aa: CSAGDEKLFF

cdr3_length: 15
v_call: TRBV6-5
j_call: TRBJ2-3
d_call: .
clone_size: .
cdr3_nt: TGTGCCAGCAGGCCCCGGGATACTAGAAAAGATACGCAGTATTTT
cdr3_aa: CASRPRDTRKDTQYF

cdr3_length: 17
v_call: TRBV7-3
j_call: TRBJ2-5
d_call: TRBD2
clone_size: .
cdr3_nt: TGTGCCAGCAGCCCTGGGACTAGCGGTCGATACCAAGAGACCCAGTACTTC
cdr3_aa: CASSPGTSGRYQETQYF

cdr3_length: 14
v_call: TRBV19
j_call: TRBJ1-5
d_call: .
clone_size: once
cdr3_nt: TGTGCCAGTAGTATAGTGGAGGGTAGACAGCCCCAGCATTTT
cdr3_aa: CASSIVEGRQPQHF

cdr3_length: 16
v_call: TRBV18
j_call: TRBJ2-2
d_call: .
clone_size: .
cdr3_nt: TGTGCCAGCTCGTCACAACAGGGATCGAACACCGGGGAGCTGTTTTTT
cdr3_aa: CASSSQQGSNTGELFF

cdr3_length: 15
v_call: TRBV5-6
j_call: TRBJ1-1
d_call: .
clone_size: .
cdr3_nt: TGTGCCAGCAGCTTTCGGGGGTTGGTGAACACTGAAGCTTTCTTT
cdr3_aa: CASSFRGLVNTEAFF

cdr3_length: 17
v_call: TRBV5-6
j_call: TRBJ1-2
d_call: TRBD1
clone_size: .
cdr3_nt: TGTGCCAGCAGCTTGTCAGGCCGAGGGGGCGTTGAGTATGGCTACACCTTC
cdr3_aa: CASSLSGRGGVEYGYTF

cdr3_length: 13
v_call: TRBV7-2
j_call: TRBJ1-3
d_call: .
clone_size: .
cdr3_nt: TGTGCCAGCAGCTCCGAGCCGGGAAACACCATATATTTT
cdr3_aa: CASSSEPGNTIYF

cdr3_length: 17
v_call: TRBV5-1
j_call: TRBJ1-1
d_call: .
clone_size: .
cdr3_nt: TGCGCCAGCAGCTTGAAGCCAAGGGGGAGGGTGAACACTGAAGCTTTCTTT
cdr3_aa: CASSLKPRGRVNTEAFF

cdr3_length: 13
v_call: TRBV5-1
j_call: TRBJ1-2
d_call: TRBD1
clone_size: once
cdr3_nt: TGCGCCAGCAGCCCGGGGACAGGAGGTGGCTACACCTTC
cdr3_aa: CASSPGTGGGYTF

cdr3_length: 15
v_call: TRBV7-2
j_call: TRBJ2-1
d_call: TRBD2
clone_size: .
cdr3_nt: TGTGCCAGCAGTAGGGTGGGACTAGCGGGAAGTGAGCAGTTCTTC
cdr3_aa: CASSRVGLAGSEQFF

cdr3_length: 15
v_call: TRBV3-1/TRBV3-2
j_call: TRBJ1-4
d_call: TRBD1
clone_size: few
cdr3_nt: TGTGCCAGCAGCCACTGGGACAGGGGGCCTGAAAAACTGTTTTTT
cdr3_aa: CASSHWDRGPEKLFF

cdr3_length: 15
v_call: TRBV2
j_call: TRBJ2-1
d_call: TRBD2
clone_size: .
cdr3_nt: TGTGCCAGCAGGGCCGGGAGGGGAGGGGGCAATGAGCAGTTCTTC
cdr3_aa: CASRAGRGGGNEQFF

cdr3_length: 16
v_call: TRBV3-1/TRBV3-2
j_call: TRBJ2-5
d_call: TRBD2
clone_size: .
cdr3_nt: TGTGCCAGCAGCCCTGTTGCAGCGGGAGGTTGGGAGACCCAGTACTTC
cdr3_aa: CASSPVAAGGWETQYF

cdr3_length: 14
v_call: TRBV19
j_call: TRBJ1-1
d_call: .
clone_size: .
cdr3_nt: TGTGCCAGTAGTATACAGGGCTTGAACACTGAAGCTTTCTTT
cdr3_aa: CASSIQGLNTEAFF

cdr3_length: 15
v_call: TRBV5-6
j_call: TRBJ2-2
d_call: .
clone_size: .
cdr3_nt: TGTGCCAGCAGCTTACGACAGACGAACACCGGGGAGCTGTTTTTT
cdr3_aa: CASSLRQTNTGELFF

cdr3_length: 14
v_call: TRBV10-3
j_call: TRBJ2-1
d_call: TRBD1
clone_size: .
cdr3_nt: TGTGCCATCACGGACAGGGTGGGATACAATGAGCAGTTCTTC
cdr3_aa: CAITDRVGYNEQFF

cdr3_length: 16
v_call: TRBV3-1/TRBV3-2
j_call: TRBJ2-2
d_call: TRBD2
clone_size: few
cdr3_nt: TGTGCCAGCAGCCAGGGACTAGCGGGAGTTGCCGGGGAGCTGTTTTTT
cdr3_aa: CASSQGLAGVAGELFF

cdr3_length: 15
v_call: TRBV18
j_call: TRBJ2-7
d_call: .
clone_size: .
cdr3_nt: TGTGCCAGCTCCCGTAATCCGGGTCGGGACTACGAGCAGTACTTC
cdr3_aa: CASSRNPGRDYEQYF

cdr3_length: 14
v_call: TRBV28
j_call: TRBJ2-1
d_call: TRBD2
clone_size: .
cdr3_nt: TGTGCCAGCCTTACTAGCGGGAGTCTAGGTGAGCAGTTCTTC
cdr3_aa: CASLTSGSLGEQFF

cdr3_length: 16
v_call: TRBV7-2
j_call: TRBJ1-1
d_call: .
clone_size: .
cdr3_nt: TGTGCCAGCAGCTTAGCGTTCCGGACAGACGAGACTGAAGCTTTCTTT
cdr3_aa: CASSLAFRTDETEAFF

cdr3_length: 16
v_call: TRBV11-2
j_call: TRBJ2-7
d_call: TRBD2
clone_size: .
cdr3_nt: TGTGCCAGCAGTTACGGACTAGCGGGCGGACACTACGAGCAGTACTTC
cdr3_aa: CASSYGLAGGHYEQYF

cdr3_length: 14
v_call: TRBV6-5
j_call: TRBJ1-5
d_call: .
clone_size: .
cdr3_nt: TGTGCCAGCAGTCGACAGGTTAATAATCAGCCCCAGCATTTT
cdr3_aa: CASSRQVNNQPQHF

cdr3_length: 12
v_call: TRBV19
j_call: TRBJ2-1
d_call: .
clone_size: .
cdr3_nt: TGTGCCAGTAGCCTCCAGGGGTATGAGCAGTTCTTC
cdr3_aa: CASSLQGYEQFF

cdr3_length: 14
v_call: TRBV15
j_call: TRBJ2-4
d_call: TRBD1
clone_size: once
cdr3_nt: TGTGCCACCAGCAGGGGACAGCTTGCGGACATTCAGTACTTC
cdr3_aa: CATSRGQLADIQYF

cdr3_length: 15
v_call: TRBV19
j_call: TRBJ2-5
d_call: .
clone_size: .
cdr3_nt: TGTGCCAGTAGTATCTCCGGGGGACACCAAGAGACCCAGTACTTC
cdr3_aa: CASSISGGHQETQYF

cdr3_length: 15
v_call: TRBV7-3
j_call: TRBJ2-1
d_call: .
clone_size: .
cdr3_nt: TGTGCCAGCAGCTTAACGAGTGGGCCATGGGATGAGCAGTTCTTC
cdr3_aa: CASSLTSGPWDEQFF

cdr3_length: 14
v_call: TRBV7-9
j_call: TRBJ1-4
d_call: .
clone_size: .
cdr3_nt: TGTGCCAGCAGCTTAGCCCGAGCCCATGAAAAACTGTTTTTT
cdr3_aa: CASSLARAHEKLFF

cdr3_length: 14
v_call: TRBV9
j_call: TRBJ2-2
d_call: .
clone_size: .
cdr3_nt: TGTGCCAGCAAAGGGGCGGCGAACACCGGGGAGCTGTTTTTT
cdr3_aa: CASKGAANTGELFF

cdr3_length: 14
v_call: TRBV6-2/TRBV6-3
j_call: TRBJ1-6
d_call: .
clone_size: .
cdr3_nt: TGTGCCAGCAGTTACGCCAGCCGGGATTCACCCCTCCACTTT
cdr3_aa: CASSYASRDSPLHF

cdr3_length: 13
v_call: TRBV19
j_call: TRBJ1-2
d_call: TRBD1
clone_size: .
cdr3_nt: TGTGCCAGTAGTCCGGGACAGATATATGGCTACACCTTC
cdr3_aa: CASSPGQIYGYTF

cdr3_length: 14
v_call: TRBV15
j_call: TRBJ2-5
d_call: .
clone_size: .
cdr3_nt: TGTGCCACCAGCAGGGACAGCGACCAAGAGACCCAGTACTTC
cdr3_aa: CATSRDSDQETQYF

cdr3_length: 13
v_call: TRBV6-5
j_call: TRBJ1-5
d_call: .
clone_size: .
cdr3_nt: TGTGCCAGCAGTTACGGAGGCAATCAGCCCCAGCATTTT
cdr3_aa: CASSYGGNQPQHF

cdr3_length: 15
v_call: TRBV18
j_call: TRBJ2-6
d_call: .
clone_size: once
cdr3_nt: TGTGCCAGCTCACGAGAGATCTCTGGGGCCAACGTCCTGACTTTC
cdr3_aa: CASSREISGANVLTF

cdr3_length: 16
v_call: TRBV28
j_call: TRBJ1-1
d_call: TRBD1
clone_size: .
cdr3_nt: TGTGCCAGCAGTTTGAGGGACAGCTTCATGAACACTGAAGCTTTCTTT
cdr3_aa: CASSLRDSFMNTEAFF

cdr3_length: 17
v_call: TRBV3-1/TRBV3-2
j_call: TRBJ2-1
d_call: TRBD2
clone_size: .
cdr3_nt: TGTGCCAGCAGCCAAAGATGGACTAGCGGGAGAACAAGTGAGCAGTTCTTC
cdr3_aa: CASSQRWTSGRTSEQFF

cdr3_length: 12
v_call: TRBV10-3
j_call: TRBJ2-4
d_call: .
clone_size: .
cdr3_nt: TGTGCCATCAGTGAGACATACCACATTCAGTACTTC
cdr3_aa: CAISETYHIQYF

cdr3_length: 15
v_call: TRBV10-1
j_call: TRBJ2-3
d_call: .
clone_size: .
cdr3_nt: TGCGCCAGCAGTGAAGGACAGCGTAACACAGATACGCAGTATTTT
cdr3_aa: CASSEGQRNTDTQYF